This note documents a single TCR beta chain sequence. This record belongs to a study of blood T cell repertoires in COVID-19. Overall study context: Some COVID-19 samples were acute and others convalescent; all came from the United States, Italy and Spain. From T cells, B-cell-depleted T cells, or PBMCs came the material, which was cDNA or gDNA.

The CDR3 has 16 residues. The V and J ends lost 3 bases and 1 base, in that order; junction bases with no gene match: 7. Germline-derived CDR1 and CDR2 are LNHDA and SQIVND (reference sequence). As originally analysed: Reference gene primer amplification yielded estimated nucleated cell counts. Some clones are missing from TCRdb's copy, which holds only in-frame ones; the method was immunoSEQ multiplex PCR. The V and J calls and clone size were taken over from that table, and D and trimming were inferred from the DNA. The data hold about 190,000 clones, with around 90% observed a single time. This sequence joins TRBV19 and TRBJ2-3; 7 bases fit TRBD2. Sequenced sample: peripheral blood. This receptor was obtained from a man aged 50 to 59 with acute or convalescent COVID-19. DNA of the CDR3: TGTGCCAGTAGTATTGGAGGCCTAGCGGGCACAGATACGCAGTATTTT. Translation gives CASSIGGLAGTDTQYF. Combining the CDR3 with reference TRBV19 and TRBJ2-3 gives the whole variable domain DGGITQSPKYLFRKEGQNVTLSCEQNLNHDAMYWYRQDPGQGLRLIYYSQIVNDFQKGDIAEGYSVSREKKESFPLTVTSAQKNPTAFYLCASSIGGLAGTDTQYFGPGTRLTVL.